This T cell receptor beta chain was recovered during a study of human T cells and chemical hapten exposure. In this sample, this clonotype turned up many times. The antigen is unknown. The V segment lost 7 bases and the J segment 2 bases; nucleotides outside the gene matches: 8. This CDR3 is built from 14 residues. Whole-study findings and limits: The study found expanded TCRs formed significantly more large CDR3 similarity clusters than controls.

The time point: patch test 1, 2 weeks after DPC sensitization. Treatment specified: therapeutic diphenylcyclopropenone sensitization with weekly scalp DPC. Ahead of each patch test application, blood was drawn. TCRdb passed the RACE reads through MiXCR, listing each CDR3 protein once. The sample yields a few hundred thousand distinct CDR3 sequences, nearly 5% seen once. This sequence joins TRBV12-3 or TRBV12-4 and TRBJ2-7; 7 bases match TRBD1. The sequences come from whole blood, collected in connection with sensitization to the hapten diphenylcyclopropenone (DPC). This receptor was identified in a woman aged 45-59 years with alopecia areata. Some clones in this sample may be carry-over from other donors' samples. For the CDR3, the DNA is TGTGCCAGCACTCCCGGGACAGCCGCCTACGAGCAGTACTTC. Translating gives CASTPGTAAYEQYF.